The clone carrying this T cell receptor beta chain appeared a few times. The antigen remains unidentified. Germline loops: CDR1 MRHNA, CDR2 SNTAGT. The CDR3 has 16 amino acids. Trimming removed 6 bases at V and 4 bases at J, with 18 bases between. The entry originates in a study of response to subunit inactivated influenza vaccine. Study findings and constraints: Each seasonal influenza vaccination, the authors suggested, recruits few new T cells.

MiXCR, run by TCRdb on the RT-PCR reads, gives a single entry per CDR3 protein. The sample shows approximately 530,000 distinct CDR3 sequences, about an eighth of them seen only once. The input for sequencing was PBMCs from blood, taken roughly 6 weeks after vaccination. This clonotype originated in a man in his fifties or sixties who received an inactivated influenza vaccine. The chain combines TRBV6-4 with TRBJ2-2; D call uncertain. The DNA of the CDR3 is TGTGCCAGCAGCCAAAGGTCCCAGGTCACCACCGGGGAGCTGTTTTTT. This gives the protein CASSQRSQVTTGELFF.